Shown below are 17 T cell receptor beta chains from a single sample sequenced in a study of T cells and copy number aberrations in small-cell lung cancer. Here immunoSEQ multiplex PCR was the method, and the copy in TCRdb shows in-frame clones only, minus some. The sample records about 6,600 clones, roughly three quarters being singletons. Sequencing input: normal tissue next to the tumor. Every receptor here comes from a woman in her seventies with small cell lung cancer. Some clones in this sample may be carry-over from other donors' samples.

The chain uses TRBV9 and TRBJ2-1; D not certain. The CDR3 contains 15 residues. The V end was cut by 2 bases, the J end by 4 bases, with 13 bases between. Germline V gives CDR1 SGDLS, CDR2 YYNGEE. For the CDR3, the DNA is TGTGCCAGCAGCGTGCAGCGAGCGAGTTACAATGAGCAGTTCTTC. Translating it yields CASSVQRASYNEQFF.

V is TRBV19 and J is TRBJ2-4; 8 bases fit TRBD2. V shed 5 bases, J shed 3 bases, and the junction held 6 bases outside the gene matches. This CDR3 is 15 amino acids long. The germline V gene has CDR1 LNHDA and CDR2 SQIVND (reference sequence). This chain's CDR3 is CASSGLAGNKNIQYF. The CDR3 DNA follows: TGTGCCAGTAGTGGCCTAGCGGGTAACAAAAACATTCAGTACTTC. Full variable domain (remainder filled in from reference TRBV19 and TRBJ2-4): DGGITQSPKYLFRKEGQNVTLSCEQNLNHDAMYWYRQDPGQGLRLIYYSQIVNDFQKGDIAEGYSVSREKKESFPLTVTSAQKNPTAFYLCASSGLAGNKNIQYFGAGTRLSVL.

Turning to this clone: The sample contains more than one DNA sequence encoding this CDR3. This chain connects TRBV20-1 to TRBJ2-5, with 7 bases fitting TRBD1. The germline V gene has CDR1 DFQATT and CDR2 SNEGSKA (reference sequence). The CDR3 totals 11 residues. V shed 6 bases and J 7 bases; nucleotides not matched to a gene: 5. The CDR3 protein is CSATTGRTQYF. CDR3 in DNA: TGCAGTGCCACGACAGGGAGGACCCAGTACTTC.

This clone was recorded only once. The chain links TRBV27 to TRBJ2-2, with no clear D. Germline assignment: CDR1 MNHEY and CDR2 SMNVEV (reference sequence). V was shortened by 6 bases and J by 1 base, with 15 bases between the two germline ends. The CDR3 has 16 amino acids. The CDR3 region has the DNA TGTGCCAGCAGATCGACCTGGACGGTGAACACCGGGGAGCTGTTTTTT. It specifies CASRSTWTVNTGELFF.

The genes are TRBV7-8 and TRBJ2-7, with 7 bases that match TRBD1. V lost 1 base and J lost 1; bases outside the gene matches: 10. The CDR3 runs 17 residues. CDR1 is SGHVS, CDR2 FQNEAQ, per germline. The CDR3 nucleotides are TGTGCCAGCAGCTTAGTCGCGGACAGGCCGTCTTCCTACGAGCAGTACTTC. Translation gives CASSLVADRPSSYEQYF.

The chain recombines TRBV6-5 with TRBJ2-1; 9 bases fit TRBD2. This CDR3 contains 13 residues. Looked up from germline, CDR1 is MNHEY and CDR2 is SVGAGI. V dropped 7 bases and J dropped 9; count of bases not matched to a gene: 7. CDR3 region: CASKIAGASEQFF. The CDR3 nucleotides read TGTGCCAGCAAAATAGCGGGAGCGAGTGAGCAGTTCTTC.

The chain joins TRBV6-5 to TRBJ2-5, with D tentatively TRBD1 (6 bases). The ends were cut back, 0 bases at V and 1 base at J, with 9 bases in the middle. Germline loops: CDR1 MNHEY, CDR2 SVGAGI. The CDR3 consists of 15 residues. The CDR3 DNA sequence: TGTGCCAGCAGTTACTCGGGGGCAGTCCAAGAGACCCAGTACTTC. Encoded protein: CASSYSGAVQETQYF.

This chain joins TRBV5-8 and TRBJ1-2, with D tentatively TRBD1 (5 bases). The CDR3 spans 17 residues. The V end was cut by 0 bases, the J end by 1 base, with 16 bases between. Looked up from germline, CDR1 is SGHTS and CDR2 is YDEGEE. The CDR3 DNA reads TGTGCCAGCAGCTTGGGGCGACAGCTCACCTTTAACTATGGCTACACCTTC. This codes for CASSLGRQLTFNYGYTF.

The chain recombines TRBV6-6 with TRBJ1-2; 7 nucleotides agree with TRBD1. Germline CDR1 MNHNY, CDR2 SVGAGI (reference sequence). The trim removed 2 bases at V and 4 bases at J, leaving 4 bases unmatched. This CDR3 has 14 residues. In DNA, the CDR3 is TGTGCCAGCAGTTACAAGGGGGCCCCCTATGGCTACACCTTC. Its translation: CASSYKGAPYGYTF.

The rearrangement uses TRBV11-3 and TRBJ2-5; 10 bases align to TRBD2. The CDR3 totals 14 residues. Trimming at V came to 5 bases and at J to 5 bases, leaving 5 bases not matched to a gene. CDR1 and CDR2 (germline): SGHNT, YENEEA. In DNA, the CDR3 is TGTGCCAGCAGCCCGGGACTAGCGAGCGAGACCCAGTACTTC. Translation gives CASSPGLASETQYF.

The chain uses TRBV7-9 and TRBJ1-1; tentatively, D is TRBD1 (5 bases). The CDR3 length is 12 residues. In germline, CDR1 is SEHNR, CDR2 FQNEAQ (reference sequence). Between the trimmed V and J ends, which lost 3 bases and 10 bases, there was a span of 12 bases. The CDR3: CASSFDSVVAFF. The DNA for the CDR3 is TGTGCCAGCAGCTTTGACAGCGTTGTAGCTTTCTTT.

The rearrangement links TRBV28 to TRBJ2-5, with 10 bases that match TRBD2. CDR3 length: 15 residues. CDR1 and CDR2 from the germline V gene are MDHEN and SYDVKM. The trim removed 11 bases at V and 4 bases at J, leaving 13 bases unmatched. CDR3 in DNA: TGTGCCGAATGGGCTAGCGGGAGAAAGGGAGAGACCCAGTACTTC. Residues: CAEWASGRKGETQYF.

This clone appeared a few times. The chain carries TRBV9 and TRBJ2-7; 11 bases align to TRBD2. This CDR3 has 17 amino acids. Germline V lookup: CDR1 SGDLS, CDR2 YYNGEE. With 4 bases clipped from V and 3 bases from J, the junction kept 12 bases outside the gene matches. The CDR3 spells CASSPGSGTSGYYEQYF. Here the CDR3 DNA reads TGTGCCAGCAGCCCAGGCTCCGGGACTAGCGGCTACTACGAGCAGTACTTC.

V usage is TRBV9 and J usage is TRBJ2-3; no firm D call. The CDR3 extends over 14 amino acids. V was cut by 0 bases and J by 3 bases, with 8 bases left in between. Germline loops: CDR1 SGDLS, CDR2 YYNGEE. The CDR3 loop reads CASSVDSRTDTQYF. CDR3 bases: TGTGCCAGCAGCGTAGACTCAAGGACAGATACGCAGTATTTT.

This chain uses TRBV11-2 with TRBJ1-2; no definite D call. The CDR3 has 11 amino acids. CDR1 is SGHAT and CDR2 is FQNNGV in the germline V gene. V was clipped by 0 bases and J by 13 bases, with 9 bases between them. For the CDR3, the DNA is TGTGCCAGCAGCTTAGACCGGCCTCCCACCTTC. Translated, it gives CASSLDRPPTF.

With respect to this clone: A read error may account for a junction end that differs from germline. J is TRBJ2-1 and V is TRBV7-7, with 8 bases aligning to TRBD2. This CDR3 contains 15 residues. Germline CDR1 and CDR2: SSHAT and FNYEAQ (reference sequence). CDR3 bases: TGTGCTAGCAGCTCGCTAGCGGGTCACCACAATGAGCAGTTCTTC. Translating gives CASSSLAGHHNEQFF.

This chain connects TRBV27 to TRBJ1-2, with a weak D call TRBD1 (5 bases). Between the trimmed V and J ends, which lost 5 bases and 8 bases, there was a span of 21 bases. CDR3 length: 15 residues. The germline V gene encodes CDR1 MNHEY and CDR2 SMNVEV (reference sequence). The CDR3 sequence: CASSGSGTQRGGYTF. The CDR3 DNA reads as TGTGCCAGCAGTGGTTCCGGGACCCAACGTGGCGGCTACACCTTC.